The rows below give T cell receptor beta chains drawn from one sample of a study of PD-1 blockade in mismatch repair-deficient tumors. Assay used: immunoSEQ multiplex PCR; TCRdb lists only in-frame clones, some missing. Of under 150,000 clones in the sample, about 86% were seen once. The sequenced sample was peripheral blood, obtained 44 weeks after starting pembrolizumab. Receptors originate from an adult with mismatch repair-deficient cancer. Each CDR3 is given with its conserved first and last residue. Fields, in order: clone size, V gene, J gene, D gene, CDR3 protein, CDR3 DNA. D genes are given only for firm matches. Clone sizes are given selectively: once, few, many, or a class where the clone is expanded.

clone_size: .
v_call: TRBV4-3
j_call: TRBJ1-5
d_call: TRBD1
cdr3_aa: CASSQDRGLKPQHF
cdr3_nt: TGCGCCAGCAGCCAAGACAGGGGGTTGAAGCCCCAGCATTTT

clone_size: .
v_call: TRBV29-1
j_call: TRBJ2-5
d_call: TRBD2
cdr3_aa: CSVERWASGSSETQYF
cdr3_nt: TGCAGCGTTGAACGGTGGGCTAGCGGGTCTAGTGAGACCCAGTACTTC

clone_size: .
v_call: TRBV4-2
j_call: TRBJ1-3
d_call: .
cdr3_aa: CASSQDPAGSGNTIYF
cdr3_nt: TGTGCCAGCAGCCAAGATCCCGCGGGGTCTGGAAACACCATATATTTT

clone_size: .
v_call: TRBV6-6
j_call: TRBJ1-1
d_call: .
cdr3_aa: CASSSTQGGYTEAFF
cdr3_nt: TGTGCCAGCAGTTCGACTCAGGGTGGGTACACTGAAGCTTTCTTT

clone_size: .
v_call: TRBV6-1
j_call: TRBJ2-3
d_call: .
cdr3_aa: CASSEALAEPTDTQYF
cdr3_nt: TGTGCCAGCAGTGAAGCCTTAGCAGAACCCACAGATACGCAGTATTTT

clone_size: .
v_call: TRBV5-1
j_call: TRBJ2-7
d_call: .
cdr3_aa: CASSFQQGVEQYF
cdr3_nt: TGCGCCAGCAGCTTTCAACAGGGTGTCGAGCAGTACTTC

clone_size: .
v_call: TRBV4-3
j_call: TRBJ1-2
d_call: .
cdr3_aa: CASSLGVARTTNYGYTF
cdr3_nt: TGCGCCAGCAGCCTCGGCGTTGCACGGACAACAAACTATGGCTACACCTTC

clone_size: .
v_call: TRBV5-1
j_call: TRBJ2-3
d_call: TRBD2
cdr3_aa: CASSLFTSGRARGTDTQYF
cdr3_nt: TGCGCCAGCAGCTTGTTTACTAGCGGGAGGGCCAGGGGCACAGATACGCAGTATTTT

clone_size: .
v_call: TRBV9
j_call: TRBJ1-3
d_call: .
cdr3_aa: CASSVEGSSGNTIYF
cdr3_nt: TGTGCCAGCAGCGTAGAAGGGAGCTCTGGAAACACCATATATTTT

clone_size: once
v_call: TRBV30
j_call: TRBJ2-7
d_call: .
cdr3_aa: CAWGASASSYEQYF
cdr3_nt: TGTGCCTGGGGGGCTAGCGCGAGCTCCTACGAGCAGTACTTC

clone_size: .
v_call: TRBV5-1
j_call: TRBJ2-1
d_call: TRBD2
cdr3_aa: CASSLLTSGSYNEQFF
cdr3_nt: TGCGCCAGCAGCCTTCTCACTAGCGGGTCCTACAATGAGCAGTTCTTC

clone_size: once
v_call: TRBV7-8
j_call: TRBJ2-4
d_call: .
cdr3_aa: CASSLGDIQYF
cdr3_nt: TGTGCCAGCAGCTTAGGTGACATTCAGTACTTC

clone_size: .
v_call: TRBV6-5
j_call: TRBJ2-1
d_call: .
cdr3_aa: CASSYARGNEQFF
cdr3_nt: TGTGCCAGCAGTTACGCCAGGGGCAATGAGCAGTTCTTC

clone_size: .
v_call: TRBV11-3
j_call: TRBJ2-7
d_call: TRBD1
cdr3_aa: CASSHRGHEQYF
cdr3_nt: TGTGCCAGCAGCCACAGGGGCCACGAGCAGTACTTC

clone_size: .
v_call: TRBV5-1
j_call: TRBJ2-2
d_call: .
cdr3_aa: CASSVGDGTGELFF
cdr3_nt: TGCGCCAGCAGCGTTGGTGATGGTACCGGGGAGCTGTTTTTT

clone_size: many
v_call: TRBV6-5
j_call: TRBJ2-7
d_call: TRBD2
cdr3_aa: CASRSGSFDEQYF
cdr3_nt: TGTGCCAGCAGGAGCGGGAGCTTCGACGAGCAGTACTTC

clone_size: once
v_call: TRBV28
j_call: TRBJ2-4
d_call: .
cdr3_aa: CASSLEGKNIQYF
cdr3_nt: TGTGCCAGCAGTTTAGAGGGGAAAAACATTCAGTACTTC

clone_size: .
v_call: TRBV5-8
j_call: TRBJ2-7
d_call: TRBD2
cdr3_aa: CASSLTGLGGSREQYF
cdr3_nt: TGTGCCAGCAGCCTCACAGGCTTGGGCGGGAGCCGCGAGCAGTACTTC

clone_size: .
v_call: TRBV28
j_call: TRBJ2-1
d_call: TRBD2
cdr3_aa: CASSLLSSGNYNEQFF
cdr3_nt: TGTGCCAGCAGTTTGCTCTCCAGCGGGAACTACAATGAGCAGTTCTTC

clone_size: .
v_call: TRBV4-1
j_call: TRBJ2-1
d_call: TRBD2
cdr3_aa: CASSQGGYGGLAGYNEQFF
cdr3_nt: TGCGCCAGCAGCCAAGGGGGCTACGGGGGACTAGCGGGGTACAATGAGCAGTTCTTC

clone_size: .
v_call: TRBV2
j_call: TRBJ1-5
d_call: .
cdr3_aa: CASTRQGNNQPQHF
cdr3_nt: TGTGCCAGCACTCGCCAGGGGAACAATCAGCCCCAGCATTTT

clone_size: .
v_call: TRBV7-8
j_call: TRBJ2-7
d_call: TRBD2
cdr3_aa: CASSILGTRAFEQYF
cdr3_nt: TGTGCCAGCAGCATATTGGGGACTAGAGCCTTCGAGCAGTACTTC

clone_size: .
v_call: TRBV19
j_call: TRBJ2-7
d_call: .
cdr3_aa: CASSMIWPIEQYF
cdr3_nt: TGTGCCAGTAGTATGATCTGGCCTATCGAGCAGTACTTC

clone_size: .
v_call: TRBV7-6
j_call: TRBJ2-2
d_call: TRBD2
cdr3_aa: CASRDTGTSRTGELFF
cdr3_nt: TGTGCCAGCAGAGATACCGGGACTAGTCGAACCGGGGAGCTGTTTTTT

clone_size: .
v_call: TRBV4-2
j_call: TRBJ2-5
d_call: TRBD1
cdr3_aa: CASSQGEGGRETQYF
cdr3_nt: TGTGCCAGCAGCCAAGGCGAAGGGGGCAGAGAGACCCAGTACTTC

clone_size: once
v_call: TRBV4-1
j_call: TRBJ2-7
d_call: .
cdr3_aa: CASSQGDTLSYEQYF
cdr3_nt: TGCGCCAGCAGCCAAGGGGACACCCTCTCCTACGAGCAGTACTTC

clone_size: .
v_call: TRBV6-1
j_call: TRBJ2-1
d_call: TRBD1
cdr3_aa: CASSEYLQGQGANEQFF
cdr3_nt: TGTGCCAGCAGTGAATATCTTCAGGGACAGGGGGCAAATGAGCAGTTCTTC